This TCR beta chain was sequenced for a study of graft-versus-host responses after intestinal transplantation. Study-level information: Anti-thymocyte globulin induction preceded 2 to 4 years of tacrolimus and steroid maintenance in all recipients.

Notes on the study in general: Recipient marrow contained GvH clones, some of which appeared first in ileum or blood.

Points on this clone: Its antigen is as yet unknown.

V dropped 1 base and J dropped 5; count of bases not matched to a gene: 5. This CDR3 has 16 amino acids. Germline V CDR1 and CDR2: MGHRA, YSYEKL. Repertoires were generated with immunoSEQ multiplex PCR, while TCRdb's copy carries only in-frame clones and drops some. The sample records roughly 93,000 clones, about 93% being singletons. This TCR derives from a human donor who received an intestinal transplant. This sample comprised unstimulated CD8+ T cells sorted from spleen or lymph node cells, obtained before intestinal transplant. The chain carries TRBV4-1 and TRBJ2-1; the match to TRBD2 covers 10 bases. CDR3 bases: TGCGCCAGCAGCCAAGTAAGCGGGAGGGCGGACAATGAGCAGTTCTTC. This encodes CASSQVSGRADNEQFF.